This TCR beta chain was identified during a study of T cells in Graves' hyperthyroidism and ophthalmopathy. Study findings and constraints: Prediction of ophthalmopathy progression came a median roughly 6.7 months pre-onset.

As regards this clonotype: What it recognizes is unknown.

RNA transcripts gave rise to amplified TCR beta CDR3 regions. First-round RT-PCR with HTBI primers amplified the TCR CDR3 region. TCRdb recomputed calls from the multiplex PCR reads with MiXCR, one row per CDR3 protein. The data contain about 560,000 distinct CDR3 sequences, less than 15% of them singletons. Uncontrolled infection, other autoimmune disease, pregnancy or lactation led to exclusion. Clinical symptoms, serum thyroxine and TRAb, thyroid ultrasound and orbital computed tomography were used for the diagnoses. The sequenced material came from blood. The sequence was obtained from a woman between 35 and 50 years old with Graves' hyperthyroidism.

CDR3 loop: CSTDRVTGELFF. The CDR3 region has the DNA TGCAGCACCGACAGGGTCACCGGGGAGCTGTTTTTT. This chain joins TRBV29-1 and TRBJ2-2, with 7 bases matching TRBD1. Germline CDR1 and CDR2: SQVTM and ANQGSEA. The CDR3 contains 12 residues. After removal of 8 bases from V and 4 bases from J, the junction contained 4 bases not matched to a gene.